This section outlines one T cell receptor (beta chain) sequence together with its context. Its antigen is not identified. Both blood RNA, taken from unsorted whole blood, and germline DNA were extracted. This sample was taken from a study of tumor-infiltrating lymphocytes in primary liver carcinoma. General observations from the study: Comparison of CD4+ and CD8+ repertoires was precluded by bulk unsorted samples.

The investigators made TCR beta cDNA from approximately 510 ng total RNA, using a constant-region primer. Three rounds of nested multiplex PCR with slightly modified ARM-PCR produced TCR beta libraries. Two initial PCR rounds of about 11 cycles each paired TRBV1-TRBV30 forward primers with a C-beta reverse primer. TCRdb redid the calling of the multiplex PCR reads with MiXCR, one entry per CDR3 protein. The repertoire holds about 330,000 distinct CDR3 sequences, less than 65% seen once, with roughly 6% in the top ten. Germline lookup yields CDR1 SGHRS and CDR2 YFSETQ. This CDR3 region has 19 residues. The J segment lost 0 bases and the V segment lost 8 bases, leaving 15 bases of the junction unmatched.

This chain connects TRBV5-1 to TRBJ2-6; TRBD1 aligns across 9 bases. This clonotype was obtained from a man aged 40-55 years with primary liver carcinoma and hepatitis B virus infection. Sequencing input: peripheral blood. The CDR3 nucleotides read TGCGCCAGGAGACGTTCCGCCGGGACAGGGAGCTCTGGGGCCAACGTCCTGACTTTC. Translation: CARRRSAGTGSSGANVLTF.